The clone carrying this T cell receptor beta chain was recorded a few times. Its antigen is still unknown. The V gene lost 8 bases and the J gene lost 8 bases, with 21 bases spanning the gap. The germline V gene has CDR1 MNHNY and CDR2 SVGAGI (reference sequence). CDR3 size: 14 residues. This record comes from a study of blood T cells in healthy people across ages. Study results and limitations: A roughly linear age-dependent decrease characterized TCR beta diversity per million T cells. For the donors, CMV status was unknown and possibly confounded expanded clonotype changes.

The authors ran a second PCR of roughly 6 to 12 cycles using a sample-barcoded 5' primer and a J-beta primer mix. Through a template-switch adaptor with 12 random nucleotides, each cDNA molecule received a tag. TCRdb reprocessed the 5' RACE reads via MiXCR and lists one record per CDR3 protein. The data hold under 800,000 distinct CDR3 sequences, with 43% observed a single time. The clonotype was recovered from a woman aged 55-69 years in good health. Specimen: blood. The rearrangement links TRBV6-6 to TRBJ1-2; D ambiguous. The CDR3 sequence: CASVRQSGERGYTF. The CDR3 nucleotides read TGTGCCAGCGTACGGCAGAGTGGAGAACGGGGCTACACCTTC.